Sequencing of this TCR beta chain was carried out in a study of blood T cells in healthy people across ages. PCR was performed a second time for about 7 to 11 cycles using a sample-barcoded 5' primer and a J-beta primer mix. TCRdb re-called the 5' RACE reads with MiXCR, one entry per CDR3 protein. The sample has about 1.4 million distinct CDR3 sequences, 45% to 70% seen once; the top ten hold 5.5% to 8%. CDR1 and CDR2 (germline): MNHEY, SMNVEV (reference sequence). The CDR3 is 15 amino acids. V was shortened by 8 bases and J by 9 bases, with 23 bases between the two germline ends. This clonotype was recorded only once.

This receptor was taken from a man aged 18 to 29 in good health. Sequenced input: blood. This chain uses TRBV27 with TRBJ2-1; D possibly matches TRBD1 or TRBD2 (6 bases each). The CDR3 loop is CASASEGVENSEQFF. The DNA for the CDR3 is TGTGCCAGCGCTTCGGAGGGGGTAGAAAACAGTGAGCAGTTCTTC.